The 5 T cell receptor beta chains listed next were all sequenced from one sample in a study of siplizumab effects on memory and regulatory T cells. TCRdb keeps only in-frame clones here, not all; method: immunoSEQ multiplex PCR. Seen here are approximately 60,000 clones, 79% observed once, and the top ten hold about 0.41%. The sequenced sample was memory CD4+ T cells sorted from blood. The receptors here all came from a human donor in good health.

This clone was counted only a few times. The genes are TRBV5-1 and TRBJ2-2; D may be TRBD1 (6 bases). Germline V lookup: CDR1 SGHRS, CDR2 YFSETQ. This CDR3 is built from 15 residues. V dropped 4 bases and J dropped 3 bases, with 13 bases sitting between them. The CDR3 DNA is TGCGCCAGCAGCCGGGGACAAGGGGACACCGGGGAGCTGTTTTTT. It specifies CASSRGQGDTGELFF.

J is TRBJ2-2 and V is TRBV5-4, with no clear D. The germline V and J ends were trimmed by 0 bases and 4 bases, with 7 bases remaining between them. Germline V gene lookup returns CDR1 SGHNT and CDR2 YYREEE (reference sequence). This CDR3 comprises 14 residues. The CDR3 protein is CASSLDRTTGELFF. For the CDR3, the DNA is TGTGCCAGCAGCTTGGACCGAACCACCGGGGAGCTGTTTTTT.

The chain is built from TRBV5-1 and TRBJ1-5; a possible D gene is TRBD1 (6 bases). Trimming stripped 4 bases from V and 0 bases from J, with 11 bases between. CDR3 length: 15 residues. CDR1 and CDR2 from the germline V gene are SGHRS and YFSETQ. For the CDR3, the DNA is TGCGCCAGCAGCCCCGGACAGAATAGCAATCAGCCCCAGCATTTT. This translates into CASSPGQNSNQPQHF.

This rearrangement joins TRBV27 to TRBJ1-2; 7 nucleotides line up with TRBD1. Germline-derived CDR1 and CDR2 are MNHEY and SMNVEV (reference sequence). The junction had 4 bases not matched to a gene; V was cut back by 6 bases and J by 0 bases. The CDR3 sequence is 14 residues long. CDR3 residues: CASRGDRANYGYTF. The CDR3 DNA is TGTGCCAGCAGGGGGGACAGAGCTAACTATGGCTACACCTTC.

The chain couples TRBV5-4 to TRBJ2-2; 15 nucleotides agree with TRBD2. The V gene's germline CDR1 is SGHNT and CDR2 YYREEE (reference sequence). V lost 4 bases, J lost 3 bases, and 7 bases stayed unmatched. There are 18 residues in the CDR3. This CDR3 reads CASSPGLAGGRDTGELFF. CDR3 nucleotides: TGTGCCAGCAGCCCTGGACTAGCGGGGGGGCGGGACACCGGGGAGCTGTTTTTT. Complete variable domain (other parts from reference TRBV5-4 and TRBJ2-2): ETGVTQSPTHLIKTRGQQVTLRCSSQSGHNTVSWYQQALGQGPQFIFQYYREEENGRGNFPPRFSGLQFPNYSSELNVNALELDDSALYLCASSPGLAGGRDTGELFFGEGSRLTVL.